The 4 T cell receptor beta chains in this list originate from one sample, sequenced in a study of CD8+CD57+ T cells in acquired aplastic anemia. Patients who underwent sequencing had shown CD8+CD57+ cell expansion by flow cytometry. Genomic DNA, serving as template, underwent TCR beta VDJ and CDR3 profiling. TCRdb processed the reads anew with MiXCR; each CDR3 protein has one entry. The sample lists more than 150,000 distinct CDR3 sequences, about half seen once, with under 15% in the top ten. Sequenced input: sorted CD4+, CD8+, or CD8+CD57+ T cells (not recorded which) from PBMCs. The source of these receptors is a human donor with aplastic anemia.

This chain connects TRBV27 to TRBJ2-6; TRBD2 aligns across 7 bases. The germline V gene encodes CDR1 MNHEY and CDR2 SMNVEV (reference sequence). The CDR3 runs 16 residues. V gave up 5 bases and J gave up 2 bases; unmatched junction bases: 6. The DNA of the CDR3 is TGTGCCAGCAGTCCGAAGGGGAGGGCTGGGGCCAACGTCCTGACTTTC. Its translation: CASSPKGRAGANVLTF.

J is TRBJ1-1 and V is TRBV7-2, with 7 bases aligning to TRBD1. Germline V gene sequence: CDR1 SGHTA, CDR2 FQGNSA. The CDR3 is 14 amino acids. The trim removed 1 base at V and 4 bases at J, leaving 3 bases unmatched. In nucleotides, the CDR3 is TGTGCCAGCAGCTTAGGACAGGGATCCACTGAAGCTTTCTTT. This encodes CASSLGQGSTEAFF.

CDR3 nucleotides: TGTGCCAGCAGTTCGCTAACGACTAGCACAGATACGCAGTATTTT. It codes for CASSSLTTSTDTQYF. This chain uses TRBV2 with TRBJ2-3; no definite D call. Germline loops: CDR1 SNHLY, CDR2 FYNNEI. CDR3 size: 15 residues. V was cut by 5 bases and J by 0 bases, with 12 bases left in between.

CDR3 region: CASSPAAAGATEAFF. The CDR3 DNA sequence: TGTGCCAGCAGCCCCGCGGCGGCGGGGGCTACTGAAGCTTTCTTT. The J gene is TRBJ1-1, the V gene TRBV5-4; D perhaps matches TRBD1 (6 bases). V was clipped by 4 bases and J by 5 bases, with 18 bases between them. Per the germline V gene, CDR1 is SGHNT and CDR2 is YYREEE (reference sequence). This CDR3 spans 15 amino acids. The full variable domain, its missing parts supplied by reference TRBV5-4 and TRBJ1-1, is ETGVTQSPTHLIKTRGQQVTLRCSSQSGHNTVSWYQQALGQGPQFIFQYYREEENGRGNFPPRFSGLQFPNYSSELNVNALELDDSALYLCASSPAAAGATEAFFGQGTRLTVV.